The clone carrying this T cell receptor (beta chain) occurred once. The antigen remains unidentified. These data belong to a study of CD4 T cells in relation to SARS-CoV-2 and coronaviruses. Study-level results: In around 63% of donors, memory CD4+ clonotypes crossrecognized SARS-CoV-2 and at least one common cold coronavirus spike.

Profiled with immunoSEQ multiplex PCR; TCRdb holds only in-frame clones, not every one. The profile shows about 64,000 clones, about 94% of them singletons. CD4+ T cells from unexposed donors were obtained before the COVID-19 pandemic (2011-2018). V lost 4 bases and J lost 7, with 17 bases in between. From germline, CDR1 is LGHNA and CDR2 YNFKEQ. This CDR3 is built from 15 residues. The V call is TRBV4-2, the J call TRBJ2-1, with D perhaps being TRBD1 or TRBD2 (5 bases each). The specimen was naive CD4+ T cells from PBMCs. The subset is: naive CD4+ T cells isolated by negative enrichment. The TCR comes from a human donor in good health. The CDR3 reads CASSPGRAVGNEQFF. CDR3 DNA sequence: TGTGCCAGCAGCCCGGGGCGGGCCGTTGGGAATGAGCAGTTCTTC.